This entry features one T cell receptor beta chain sequence. The data derive from a study of blood T cell repertoires in COVID-19. Study background: Acute-phase and convalescent COVID-19 samples originated in the United States, Italy and Spain.

CDR1 WSHSY and CDR2 SAAADI come from the germline V gene. Germline trimming cut 2 bases from V and 6 bases from J; bases unmatched to any gene: 8. The CDR3 sequence is 15 residues long. The data were produced by immunoSEQ multiplex PCR, yet TCRdb's version contains in-frame clones alone and is incomplete. The table lists a few hundred thousand clones, about 90% of them singletons, with 0.7% to 0.85% in the top ten. The rearrangement uses TRBV10-2 and TRBJ1-2, with TRBD1 matching over 8 bases. The receptor was derived from a man aged 18 to 30 with COVID-19, enrolled during active disease. Input material: peripheral blood. CDR3 DNA sequence: TGCGCCAGCAGTGAGGACAGGGGAATGGGGCATGGCTACACCTTC. It is translated as CASSEDRGMGHGYTF.